A selection of T cell receptor beta chains follows, all from one sample in a study of blood T cells in healthy people across ages. One entry per CDR3 protein results from TCRdb running MiXCR on the 5' RACE reads. The data hold around 870,000 distinct CDR3 sequences, with roughly 26% observed a single time. The sample taken for sequencing was blood. The source is a woman of 80 years or more in good health. The CDR3 runs from the conserved cysteine through the conserved F or W. D genes are given only for firm matches. Not all rows give a size; the values are once, few, many and, for expanded clones, a class.

many,TRBV7-2,NA,TRBJ2-5,TGTGCCAGCAGCTTAGGGCTCCAGACCCAGTACTTC,CASSLGLQTQYF
NA,TRBV20-1,NA,TRBJ1-1,TGCAGTGCTAGGCGCAGCCCGAACACTGAAGCTTTCTTT,CSARRSPNTEAFF
many,TRBV7-2,NA,TRBJ1-2,TGTGCCAGCAGCTTGGGCGGTGTCAGGAATAAGGGCTACACCTTC,CASSLGGVRNKGYTF
NA,TRBV6-5,TRBD1,TRBJ2-5,TGTGCCAGCAGTTCGGACAGGGGCCGGGTTTTGGAGACCCAGTACTTC,CASSSDRGRVLETQYF
many,TRBV14,NA,TRBJ2-7,TGTGCCAGCAGCCAAGGTCCTGACTACTACGAGCAGTACTTC,CASSQGPDYYEQYF
many,TRBV4-3,NA,TRBJ1-6,TGCGCCAGCAGCCAAGGGGTTTTGGGTAATTCACCCCTCCACTTT,CASSQGVLGNSPLHF
many,TRBV7-2,NA,TRBJ2-3,TGTGCCAGCAGCCGGGACCGAGGCGATACGCAGTATTTT,CASSRDRGDTQYF
many,TRBV15,NA,TRBJ1-6,TGTGCCACCAGCAGAGGGGACCTCAATTCACCCCTCCACTTT,CATSRGDLNSPLHF
NA,TRBV6-6,NA,TRBJ2-4,TGTGCCAGCAGTTTCGGGACTCTCAACAGCAAAAACATTCAGTACTTC,CASSFGTLNSKNIQYF
NA,TRBV7-2,NA,TRBJ1-2,TGTGCCAGCAGCTTCGGTCCTAATGGCTACACCTTC,CASSFGPNGYTF
NA,TRBV20-1,TRBD1,TRBJ1-6,TGCAGTGTGGGACAGGGGTCCTATAATTCACCCCTCCACTTT,CSVGQGSYNSPLHF
many,TRBV4-3,TRBD1,TRBJ1-6,TGCGCCAGCAGCCAAGATCCCTTAGGGACAGGGGGCGGGAGCTCCTATAATTCACCCCTCCACTTT,CASSQDPLGTGGGSSYNSPLHF
few,TRBV29-1,TRBD1,TRBJ1-2,TGCAGCGTGGGGGGGGACAGCTATGGCTACACCTTC,CSVGGDSYGYTF
many,TRBV7-9,NA,TRBJ2-1,TGTGCCAGCAGCCCCGGGTCGTTAGCCGGGCAAAATGAGCAGTTCTTC,CASSPGSLAGQNEQFF
many,TRBV20-1,TRBD1,TRBJ1-5,TGCAGTGCTAGAGAACGGACAGGGATTAGCAATCAGCCCCAGCATTTT,CSARERTGISNQPQHF
few,TRBV7-2,NA,TRBJ1-4,TGTGCCAGCAGCAGAGGGAAGTCGGGTACTAATGAAAAACTGTTTTTT,CASSRGKSGTNEKLFF
NA,TRBV7-2,NA,TRBJ2-2,TGTGCCAGCAGCCGAACATTACACACCGGGGAGCGGTTTTTT,CASSRTLHTGERFF
NA,TRBV5-1,NA,TRBJ2-7,TGCGCCAGCAGCTCAAATCTACAGGGTTACGAGCAGTACTTC,CASSSNLQGYEQYF
NA,TRBV4-1,NA,TRBJ1-1,TGCGCCAGCAGCCACGAGGGGACCAGACTGAACACTGAAGCTTTCTTT,CASSHEGTRLNTEAFF
NA,TRBV2,TRBD2,TRBJ2-3,TGTGCCAGCAGGGGCCAGCGGGGGCGCACAGATACGCAGTATTTT,CASRGQRGRTDTQYF
many,TRBV24-1,TRBD2,TRBJ2-1,TGTGCCACCAGTGATTCCGGGGGGGGGCGACGGGTTTATACCTACAATGAGCAGTTCTTC,CATSDSGGGRRVYTYNEQFF
many,TRBV2,NA,TRBJ2-6,TGTGCCAGCAGCCCCCGGGCTGGGGCCAACGTCCTGACTTTC,CASSPRAGANVLTF
few,TRBV4-3,TRBD1,TRBJ1-6,TGCGCCAGCAGCCCGGCTCGGGACAGGTATAATTCACCCCTCCACTTT,CASSPARDRYNSPLHF
many,TRBV7-9,NA,TRBJ1-2,TGTGCCAGCAGCGTAGACAGGAGAGAGGGCTACACCTTC,CASSVDRREGYTF
once,TRBV5-1,TRBD1,TRBJ1-2,TGCGCCAGCAGCTTGGATCCAGGGGGCTATGGCTACACCTTC,CASSLDPGGYGYTF
NA,TRBV14,NA,TRBJ1-1,TGTGCCAGCAGCCAAGCACTCACAGGGGCTTTCTTT,CASSQALTGAFF